This record concerns one T cell receptor (beta chain) sequence. Its target is not known. Germline CDR1 reads SNHLY; CDR2 reads FYNNEI. V lost 6 bases, J lost 7 bases, and 12 bases stayed unmatched. The CDR3 has 15 residues. Profiling relied on immunoSEQ multiplex PCR, and the TCRdb table lists in-frame clones only, not all of them. The repertoire holds 60,000 to 80,000 clones, 94% seen once, with roughly 3.2% in the top ten. This sample was taken from a study of cytomegalovirus exposure and HLA in healthy donors. Study results and limitations: Most observed TCR sequences were rare, whereas some public TCRs were detected in many donors. Under in vitro conditions, a few CMV-associated chains were confirmed as specific for CMV antigens.

What was sequenced was PBMCs. This TCR was sampled from a woman aged 18-29 years in good health and CMV-seropositive. The chain links TRBV2 to TRBJ2-1, with TRBD2 matching 7 bases. The CDR3, as DNA: TGTGCCAGCAGGCGGTTGACGGGAGGATCTAATGAGCAGTTCTTC. Translated, it gives CASRRLTGGSNEQFF.